These 2 T cell receptor beta chains came from one sample sequenced in a study of cytomegalovirus exposure and HLA in healthy donors. The PCR made use of 60 Vbeta and 13 Jbeta primers. Only in-frame clones appear in the TCRdb table, and some are missing; sequencing was by immunoSEQ multiplex PCR. The table records 90,000 or so clones, about three quarters of them present only once. The specimen sequenced was PBMCs. The receptors derive from a woman in her forties or fifties in good health and CMV-seropositive.

This clone was seen only a few times. V is TRBV6-5 and J is TRBJ2-2, with 7 bases fitting TRBD2. Germline values: CDR1 MNHEY, CDR2 SVGAGI. Losses at the gene ends were 6 bases for V and 4 bases for J; bases not matched to a gene: 8. The CDR3 totals 15 residues. In DNA, the CDR3 is TGTGCCAGCAGGCGGGACCCGGGGGGCACCGGGGAGCTGTTTTTT. Encoded protein: CASRRDPGGTGELFF.

The chain joins TRBV5-5 to TRBJ1-1; weak D call: TRBD1 (5 bases). Germline lookup yields CDR1 SGHKS and CDR2 YYEKEE (reference sequence). V lost 4 bases and J lost 4, with 17 bases in between. The CDR3 runs to 15 residues. CDR3 amino acids: CASSLIGGEVTEAFF. The CDR3 nucleotides are TGTGCCAGCAGCCTCATCGGGGGGGAGGTCACTGAAGCTTTCTTT.